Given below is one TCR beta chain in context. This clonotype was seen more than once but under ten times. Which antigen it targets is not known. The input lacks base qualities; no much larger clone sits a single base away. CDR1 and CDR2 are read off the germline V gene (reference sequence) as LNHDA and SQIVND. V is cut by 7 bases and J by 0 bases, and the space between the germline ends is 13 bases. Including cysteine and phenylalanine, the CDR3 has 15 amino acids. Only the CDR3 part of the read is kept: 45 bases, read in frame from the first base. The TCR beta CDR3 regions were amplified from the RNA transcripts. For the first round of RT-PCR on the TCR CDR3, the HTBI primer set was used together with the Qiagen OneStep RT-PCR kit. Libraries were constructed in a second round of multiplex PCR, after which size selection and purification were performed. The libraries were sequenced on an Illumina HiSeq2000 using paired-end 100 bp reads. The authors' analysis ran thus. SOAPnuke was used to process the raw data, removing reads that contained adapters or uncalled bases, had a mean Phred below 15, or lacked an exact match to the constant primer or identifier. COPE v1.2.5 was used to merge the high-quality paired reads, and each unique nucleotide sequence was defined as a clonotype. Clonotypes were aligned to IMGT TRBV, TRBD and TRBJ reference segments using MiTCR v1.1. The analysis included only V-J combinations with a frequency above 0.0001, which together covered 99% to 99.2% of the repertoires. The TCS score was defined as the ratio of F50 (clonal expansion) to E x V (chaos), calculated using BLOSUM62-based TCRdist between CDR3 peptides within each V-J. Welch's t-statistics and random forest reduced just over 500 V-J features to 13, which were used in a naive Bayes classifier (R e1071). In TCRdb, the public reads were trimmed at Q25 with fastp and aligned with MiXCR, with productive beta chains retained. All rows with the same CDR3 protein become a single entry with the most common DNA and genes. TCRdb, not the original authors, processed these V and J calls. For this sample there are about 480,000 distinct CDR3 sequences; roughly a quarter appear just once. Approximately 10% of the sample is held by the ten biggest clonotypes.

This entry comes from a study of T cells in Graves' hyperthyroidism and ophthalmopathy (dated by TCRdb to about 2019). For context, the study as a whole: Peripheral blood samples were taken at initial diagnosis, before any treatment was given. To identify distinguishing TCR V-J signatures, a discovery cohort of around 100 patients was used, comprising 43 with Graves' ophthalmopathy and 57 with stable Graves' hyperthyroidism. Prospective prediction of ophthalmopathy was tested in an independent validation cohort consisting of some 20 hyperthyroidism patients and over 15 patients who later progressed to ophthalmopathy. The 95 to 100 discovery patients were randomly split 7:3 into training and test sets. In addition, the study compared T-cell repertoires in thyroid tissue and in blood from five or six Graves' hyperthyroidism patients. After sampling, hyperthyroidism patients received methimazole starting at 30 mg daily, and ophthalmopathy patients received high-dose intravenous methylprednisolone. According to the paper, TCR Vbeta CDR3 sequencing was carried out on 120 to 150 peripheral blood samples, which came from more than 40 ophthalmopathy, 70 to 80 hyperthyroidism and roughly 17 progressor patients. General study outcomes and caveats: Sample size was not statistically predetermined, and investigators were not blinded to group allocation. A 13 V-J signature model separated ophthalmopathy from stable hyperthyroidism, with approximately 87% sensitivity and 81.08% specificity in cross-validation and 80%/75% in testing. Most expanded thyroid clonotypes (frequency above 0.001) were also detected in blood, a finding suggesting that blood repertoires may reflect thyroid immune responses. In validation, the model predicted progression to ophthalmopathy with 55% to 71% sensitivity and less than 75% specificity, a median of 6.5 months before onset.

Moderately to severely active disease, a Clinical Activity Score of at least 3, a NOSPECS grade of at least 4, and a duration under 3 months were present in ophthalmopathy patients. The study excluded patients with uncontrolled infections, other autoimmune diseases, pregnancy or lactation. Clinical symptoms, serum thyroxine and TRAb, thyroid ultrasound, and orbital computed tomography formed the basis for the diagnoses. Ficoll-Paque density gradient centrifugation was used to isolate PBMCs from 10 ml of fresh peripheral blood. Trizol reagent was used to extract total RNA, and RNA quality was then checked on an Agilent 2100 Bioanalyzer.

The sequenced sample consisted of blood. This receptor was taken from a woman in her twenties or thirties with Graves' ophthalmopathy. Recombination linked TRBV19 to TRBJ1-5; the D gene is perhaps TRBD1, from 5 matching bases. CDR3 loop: CASKGQPYSNQPQHF. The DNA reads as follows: TGTGCCAGTAAGGGGCAGCCCTATAGCAATCAGCCCCAGCATTTT.